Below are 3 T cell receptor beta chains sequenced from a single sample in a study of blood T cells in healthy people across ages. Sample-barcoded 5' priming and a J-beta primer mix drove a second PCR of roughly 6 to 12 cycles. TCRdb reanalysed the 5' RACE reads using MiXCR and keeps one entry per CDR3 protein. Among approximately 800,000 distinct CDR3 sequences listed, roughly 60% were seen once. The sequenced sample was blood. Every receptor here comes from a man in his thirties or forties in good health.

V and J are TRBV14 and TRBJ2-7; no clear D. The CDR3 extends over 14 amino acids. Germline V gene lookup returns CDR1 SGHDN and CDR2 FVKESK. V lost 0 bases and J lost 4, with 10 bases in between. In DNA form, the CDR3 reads TGTGCCAGCAGCCAAGATAGATCTCGTTACGAGCAGTACTTC. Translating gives CASSQDRSRYEQYF.

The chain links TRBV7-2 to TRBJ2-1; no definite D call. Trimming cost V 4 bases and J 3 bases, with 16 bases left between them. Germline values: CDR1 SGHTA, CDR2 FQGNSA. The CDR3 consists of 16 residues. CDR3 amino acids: CASSSKRDTHYNEQFF. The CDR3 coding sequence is TGTGCCAGCAGCTCAAAGAGAGACACCCACTACAATGAGCAGTTCTTC. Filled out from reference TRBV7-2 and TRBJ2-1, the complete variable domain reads GAGVSQSPSNKVTEKGKDVELRCDPISGHTALYWYRQSLGQGLEFLIYFQGNSAPDKSGLPSDRFSAERTGGSVSTLTIQRTQQEDSAVYLCASSSKRDTHYNEQFFGPGTRLTVL.

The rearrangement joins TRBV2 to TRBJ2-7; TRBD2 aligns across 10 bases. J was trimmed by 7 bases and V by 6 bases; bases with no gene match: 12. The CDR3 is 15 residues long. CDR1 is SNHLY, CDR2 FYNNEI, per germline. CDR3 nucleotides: TGTGCCAGCAGGTATTTAGCGGGAGGCCTAAATGAGCAGTACTTC. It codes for CASRYLAGGLNEQYF.